This entry features one T cell receptor beta chain sequence. Its recognized antigen is unknown. The record has no base qualities; no much larger clone is one base away. TCRbeta CDR3 regions were amplified from genomic DNA using the immunoSEQ Assay, a bias-controlled multiplex PCR. Per the source publication's procedure: Nucleated cell counts per sample were estimated from amplification of reference gene primers within the assay. To quantify the absolute abundance of each unique TCRbeta CDR3 rearrangement, sequence reads were collapsed and filtered. For each sample, productive Simpson clonality was calculated by taking the square root of Simpson's diversity index across productive rearrangements. TCRdb obtained this table from immuneACCESS and retained in-frame rearrangements with V and J assigned. These tables miss some clones; where compared with another copy, unresolved V genes account for less than half of the shortfall, and the remainder is unexplained. Clonal size and the V and J genes are those of that table, whereas D and trimming came from the DNA. This sample gives some 200,000 clones in total; 80% to 90% of them show up just once. Clones ranked in the top ten supply over 9.5% of the sample.

The record originates from a study of blood T cell repertoires in COVID-19 (dated by TCRdb to about 2020). Concerning the study at large: Samples covering the acute and convalescent phases of COVID-19 were provided by collaborators in the United States, Italy and Spain. The prospective study material was composed of cDNA or gDNA derived from T cells, B-cell-depleted T cells, or PBMCs. A de-identified subject ID, COVID-19 status, age in years and sex were almost always included in the sample metadata. The repertoires were released in a freely available public database intended as a resource for research on the immune response to SARS-CoV-2. Where HLA class I and class II types were available, the types were taken from metadata supplied by the sample provider, not from assay-based typing. The samples were drawn from two sources: the first 160 participants of the ongoing ImmuneRACE study, and 1,000 to 1,500 subjects contributed by 6 global collaborators. Subjects who had been exposed to COVID-19, were actively infected with it, or had recovered from it provided the deeply sampled blood TCRbeta repertoires that made up the dataset. Here is what the overall study found, with its caveats: The quantity of clinical and demographic metadata differed by source and by participant and was supplied without curation.

In Seattle, one collaborating source enrolled patients while the infection was active and tracked those patients longitudinally over the course of disease. Collaborating institutions collected whole blood in K2EDTA tubes following their own protocols. For TCRbeta analysis, collaborators shipped samples as frozen whole blood, isolated PBMCs, or DNA extracted from either of those sample types. The germline V gene supplies CDR1 SGHTA and CDR2 FQGNSA. The CDR3 starts with the cysteine, ends with the phenylalanine, and has 17 residues. Kept here is only the CDR3 DNA, which spans 51 bases and is read in frame from base 1. Ends trimmed: V by 6 bases, J by 5 bases; bases unmatched to a gene: 15.

Recombination connected TRBV7-2 to TRBJ2-5, and 10 junction bases match TRBD2. The TCR originated in a woman aged 80 or older with COVID-19, enrolled during active disease. Sample: peripheral blood. The CDR3 has the sequence CASSLGSSGGPRETQYF. The sequence in DNA is TGTGCCAGCAGTTTGGGGAGTAGCGGGGGGCCCAGGGAGACCCAGTACTTC.